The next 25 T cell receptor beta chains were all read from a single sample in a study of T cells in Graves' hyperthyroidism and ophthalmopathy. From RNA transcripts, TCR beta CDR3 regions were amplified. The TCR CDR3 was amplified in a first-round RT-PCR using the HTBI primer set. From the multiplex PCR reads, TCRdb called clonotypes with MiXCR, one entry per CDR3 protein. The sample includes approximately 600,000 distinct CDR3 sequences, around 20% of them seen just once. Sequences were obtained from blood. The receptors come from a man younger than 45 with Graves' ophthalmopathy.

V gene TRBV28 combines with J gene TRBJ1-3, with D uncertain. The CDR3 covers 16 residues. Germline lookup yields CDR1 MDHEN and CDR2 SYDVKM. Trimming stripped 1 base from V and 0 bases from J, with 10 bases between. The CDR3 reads CASSLSQVTSGNTIYF. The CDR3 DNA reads TGTGCCAGCAGTTTATCTCAGGTCACCTCTGGAAACACCATATATTTT.

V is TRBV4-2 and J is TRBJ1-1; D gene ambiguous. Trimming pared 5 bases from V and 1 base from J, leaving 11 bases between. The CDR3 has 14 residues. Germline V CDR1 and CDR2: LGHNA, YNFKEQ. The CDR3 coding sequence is TGTGCCAGCAGCACGGCCTGGGGGAACACTGAAGCTTTCTTT. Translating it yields CASSTAWGNTEAFF.

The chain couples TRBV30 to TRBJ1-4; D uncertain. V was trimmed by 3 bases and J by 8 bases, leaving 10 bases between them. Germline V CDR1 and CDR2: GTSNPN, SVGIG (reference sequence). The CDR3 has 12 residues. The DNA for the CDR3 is TGTGCCTGGAGCGGCCCGGAGGAAAAACTGTTTTTT. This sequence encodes CAWSGPEEKLFF. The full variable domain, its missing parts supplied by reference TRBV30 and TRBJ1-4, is SQTIHQWPATLVQPVGSPLSLECTVEGTSNPNLYWYRQAAGRGLQLLFYSVGIGQISSEVPQNLSASRPQDRQFILSSKKLLLSDSGFYLCAWSGPEEKLFFGSGTQLSVL.

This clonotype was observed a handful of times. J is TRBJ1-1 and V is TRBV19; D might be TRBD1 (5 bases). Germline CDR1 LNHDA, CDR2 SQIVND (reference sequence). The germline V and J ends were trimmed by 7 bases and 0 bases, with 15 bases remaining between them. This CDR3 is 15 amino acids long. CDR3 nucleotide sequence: TGTGCCAGTACCTACGGGGGGGGTGTGAACACTGAAGCTTTCTTT. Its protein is CASTYGGGVNTEAFF.

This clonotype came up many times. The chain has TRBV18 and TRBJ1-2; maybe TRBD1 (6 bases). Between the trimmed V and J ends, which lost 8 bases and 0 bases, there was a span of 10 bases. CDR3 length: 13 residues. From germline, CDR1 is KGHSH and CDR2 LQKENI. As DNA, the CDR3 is TGTGCCAGCCGGACAGATTCTAACTATGGCTACACCTTC. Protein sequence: CASRTDSNYGYTF.

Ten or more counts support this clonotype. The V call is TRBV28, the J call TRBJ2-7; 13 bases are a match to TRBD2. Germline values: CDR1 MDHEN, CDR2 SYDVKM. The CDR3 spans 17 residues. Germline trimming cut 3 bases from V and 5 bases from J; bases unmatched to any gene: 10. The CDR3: CASSFPKGLAGFNEQYF. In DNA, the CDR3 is TGTGCCAGCAGTTTCCCCAAGGGACTAGCGGGATTTAACGAGCAGTACTTC.

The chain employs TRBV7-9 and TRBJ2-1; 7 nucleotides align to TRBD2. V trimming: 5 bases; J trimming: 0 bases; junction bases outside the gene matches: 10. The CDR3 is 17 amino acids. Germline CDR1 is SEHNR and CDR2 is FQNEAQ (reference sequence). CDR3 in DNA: TGTGCCAGCAGCCCGAAACTAGCGCTGAGCTCCTACAATGAGCAGTTCTTC. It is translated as CASSPKLALSSYNEQFF.

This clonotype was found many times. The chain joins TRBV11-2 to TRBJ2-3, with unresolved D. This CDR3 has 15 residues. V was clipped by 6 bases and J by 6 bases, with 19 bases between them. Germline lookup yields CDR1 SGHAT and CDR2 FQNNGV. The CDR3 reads CASSSELLRSDTQYF. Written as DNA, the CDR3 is TGTGCCAGCAGTTCCGAACTACTCCGGTCCGATACGCAGTATTTT.

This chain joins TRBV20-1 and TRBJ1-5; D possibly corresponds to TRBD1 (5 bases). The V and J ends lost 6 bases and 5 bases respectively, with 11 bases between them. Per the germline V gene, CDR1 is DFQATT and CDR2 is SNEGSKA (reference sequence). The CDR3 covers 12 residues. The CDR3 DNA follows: TGCAGTGCCCAGGGTGATTATCAGCCCCAGCATTTT. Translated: CSAQGDYQPQHF.

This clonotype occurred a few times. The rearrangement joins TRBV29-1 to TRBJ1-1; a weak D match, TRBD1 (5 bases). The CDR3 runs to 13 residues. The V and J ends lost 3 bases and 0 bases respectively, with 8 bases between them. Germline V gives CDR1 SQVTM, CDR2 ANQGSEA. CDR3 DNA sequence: TGCAGCGTTGAGGAGGGGCTGAACACTGAAGCTTTCTTT. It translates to CSVEEGLNTEAFF.

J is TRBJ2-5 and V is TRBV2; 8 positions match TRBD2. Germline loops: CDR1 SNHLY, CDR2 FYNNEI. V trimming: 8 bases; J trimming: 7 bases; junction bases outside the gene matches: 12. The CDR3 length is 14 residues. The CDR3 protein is CASWTGLVTGTQYF. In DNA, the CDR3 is TGTGCCAGCTGGACGGGACTAGTAACGGGGACCCAGTACTTC.

Here the CDR3 reads CASRPGGNYGYTF. The CDR3 coding sequence is TGTGCCAGCAGGCCAGGGGGCAACTATGGCTACACCTTC. This chain links TRBV28 with TRBJ1-2; TRBD1 aligns across 8 bases. This CDR3 contains 13 residues. Germline assignment: CDR1 MDHEN and CDR2 SYDVKM. V shed 6 bases, J shed 2 bases, and the junction held 2 bases outside the gene matches.

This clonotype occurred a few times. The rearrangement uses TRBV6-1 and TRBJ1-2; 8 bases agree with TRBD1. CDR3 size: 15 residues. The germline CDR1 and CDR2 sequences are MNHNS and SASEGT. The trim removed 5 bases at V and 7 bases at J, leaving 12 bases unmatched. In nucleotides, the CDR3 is TGTGCCAGCAGTTTCAAACCGGGACAGGCGGCTGGCTACACCTTC. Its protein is CASSFKPGQAAGYTF.

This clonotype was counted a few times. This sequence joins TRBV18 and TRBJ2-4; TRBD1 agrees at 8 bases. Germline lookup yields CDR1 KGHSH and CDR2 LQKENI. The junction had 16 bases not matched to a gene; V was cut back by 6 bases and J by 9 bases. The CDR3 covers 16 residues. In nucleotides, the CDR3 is TGTGCCAGCTCCCTCAGAAGTCTCGGACAGGGAGGCATTCAGTACTTC. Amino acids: CASSLRSLGQGGIQYF. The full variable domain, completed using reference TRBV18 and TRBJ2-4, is NAGVMQNPRHLVRRRGQEARLRCSPMKGHSHVYWYRQLPEEGLKFMVYLQKENIIDESGMPKERFSAEFPKEGPSILRIQQVVRGDSAAYFCASSLRSLGQGGIQYFGAGTRLSVL.

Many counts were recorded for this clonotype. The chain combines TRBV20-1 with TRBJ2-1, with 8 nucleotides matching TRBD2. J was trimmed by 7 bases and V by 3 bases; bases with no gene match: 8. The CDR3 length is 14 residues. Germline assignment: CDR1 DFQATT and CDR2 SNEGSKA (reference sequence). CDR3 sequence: CSARGSGSTNEQFF. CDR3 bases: TGCAGTGCTAGGGGGAGCGGGAGCACGAATGAGCAGTTCTTC.

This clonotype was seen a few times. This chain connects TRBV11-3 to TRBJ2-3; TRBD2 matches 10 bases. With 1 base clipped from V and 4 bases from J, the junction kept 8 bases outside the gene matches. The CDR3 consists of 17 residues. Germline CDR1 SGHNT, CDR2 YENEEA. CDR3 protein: CASSLGASGSVADTQYF. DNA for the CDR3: TGTGCCAGCAGCTTAGGAGCTAGCGGGAGTGTGGCAGATACGCAGTATTTT.

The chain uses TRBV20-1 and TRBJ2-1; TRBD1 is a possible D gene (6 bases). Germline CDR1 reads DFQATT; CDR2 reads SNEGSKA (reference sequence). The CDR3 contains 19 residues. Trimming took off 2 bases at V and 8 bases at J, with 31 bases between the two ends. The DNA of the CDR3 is TGCAGTGCTAGAACCGTCGGGGCAGGGGCTTCCATCGTGGGCGATGAGCAGTTCTTC. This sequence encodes CSARTVGAGASIVGDEQFF.

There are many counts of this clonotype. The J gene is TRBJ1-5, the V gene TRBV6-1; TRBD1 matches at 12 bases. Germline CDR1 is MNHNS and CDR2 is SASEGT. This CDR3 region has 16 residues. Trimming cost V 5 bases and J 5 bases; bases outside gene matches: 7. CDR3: CASSSTWDRGHQPQHF. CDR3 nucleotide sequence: TGTGCCAGCAGTTCAACCTGGGACAGGGGGCATCAGCCCCAGCATTTT.

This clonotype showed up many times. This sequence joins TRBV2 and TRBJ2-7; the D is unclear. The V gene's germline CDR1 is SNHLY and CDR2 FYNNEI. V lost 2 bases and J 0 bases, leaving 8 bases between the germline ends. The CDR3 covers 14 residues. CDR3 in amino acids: CASSERASSYEQYF. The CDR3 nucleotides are TGTGCCAGCAGTGAAAGAGCCAGCTCCTACGAGCAGTACTTC.

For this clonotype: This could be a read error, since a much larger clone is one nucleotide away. The CDR3 region is CASSWTRHYNEQYF. The CDR3 nucleotides are TGTGCCAGCAGTTGGACTAGACACTACAATGAGCAGTACTTC. The gene calls are TRBV12-3 or TRBV12-4 and TRBJ2-1, with TRBD2 matching 7 bases. The J call may be mistaken, given a closer DNA end match to TRBJ2-7. CDR3 length: 14 amino acids.

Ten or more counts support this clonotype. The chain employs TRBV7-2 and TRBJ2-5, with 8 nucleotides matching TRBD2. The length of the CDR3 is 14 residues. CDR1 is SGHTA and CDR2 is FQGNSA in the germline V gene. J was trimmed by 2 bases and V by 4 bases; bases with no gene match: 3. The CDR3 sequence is CASSSGTRQETQYF. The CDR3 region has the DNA TGTGCCAGCAGCTCCGGGACTAGGCAAGAGACCCAGTACTTC.

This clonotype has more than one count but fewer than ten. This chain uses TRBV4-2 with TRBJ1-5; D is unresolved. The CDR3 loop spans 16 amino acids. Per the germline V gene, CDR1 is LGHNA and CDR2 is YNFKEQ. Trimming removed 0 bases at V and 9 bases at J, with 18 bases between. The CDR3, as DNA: TGTGCCAGCAGCCAAGACGCGTTGGATCTCAGGTGGCCCCAGCATTTT. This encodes CASSQDALDLRWPQHF.

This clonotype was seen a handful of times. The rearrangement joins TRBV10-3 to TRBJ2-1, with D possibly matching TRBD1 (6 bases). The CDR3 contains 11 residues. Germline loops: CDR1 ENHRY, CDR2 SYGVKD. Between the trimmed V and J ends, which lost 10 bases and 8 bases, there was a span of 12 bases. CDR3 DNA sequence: TGTGCCACCGAAGCAGGGGATGAGCAGTTCTTC. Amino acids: CATEAGDEQFF.

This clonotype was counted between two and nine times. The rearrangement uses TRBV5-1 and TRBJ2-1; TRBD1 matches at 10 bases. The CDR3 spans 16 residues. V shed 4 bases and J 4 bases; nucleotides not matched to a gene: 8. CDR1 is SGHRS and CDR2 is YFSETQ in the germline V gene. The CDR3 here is CASSGLPGQGYNEQFF. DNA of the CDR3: TGCGCCAGCAGCGGACTTCCGGGACAGGGGTACAATGAGCAGTTCTTC.

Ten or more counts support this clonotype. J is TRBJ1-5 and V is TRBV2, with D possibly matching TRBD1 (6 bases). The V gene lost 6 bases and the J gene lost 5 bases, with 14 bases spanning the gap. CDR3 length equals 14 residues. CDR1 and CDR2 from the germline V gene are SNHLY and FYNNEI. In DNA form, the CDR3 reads TGTGCCAGCAGCTTAGACAGGCTGGATCAGCCCCAGCATTTT. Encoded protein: CASSLDRLDQPQHF.